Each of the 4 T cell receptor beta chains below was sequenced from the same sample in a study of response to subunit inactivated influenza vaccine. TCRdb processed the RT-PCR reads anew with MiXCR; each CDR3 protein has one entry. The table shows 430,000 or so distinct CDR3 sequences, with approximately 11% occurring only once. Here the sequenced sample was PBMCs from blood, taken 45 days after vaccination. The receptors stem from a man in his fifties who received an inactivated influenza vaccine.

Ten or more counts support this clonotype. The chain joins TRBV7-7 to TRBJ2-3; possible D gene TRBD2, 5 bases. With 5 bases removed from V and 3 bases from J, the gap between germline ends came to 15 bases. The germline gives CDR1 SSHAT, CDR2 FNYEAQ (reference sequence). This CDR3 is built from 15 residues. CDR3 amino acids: CASSEGAQGTDTQYF. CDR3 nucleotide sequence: TGTGCCAGCAGCGAGGGCGCCCAAGGAACAGATACGCAGTATTTT.

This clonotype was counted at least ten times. As DNA, the CDR3 is TGTGCCAGCAGGAGGGTAGCGGGAGGGCCTGAGCAGTTCTTC. Translating gives CASRRVAGGPEQFF. The genes are TRBV12-3 or TRBV12-4 and TRBJ2-1, with TRBD2 matching over 11 bases. The V and J ends lost 6 bases and 9 bases, in that order; junction bases with no gene match: 7. This CDR3 is built from 14 residues.

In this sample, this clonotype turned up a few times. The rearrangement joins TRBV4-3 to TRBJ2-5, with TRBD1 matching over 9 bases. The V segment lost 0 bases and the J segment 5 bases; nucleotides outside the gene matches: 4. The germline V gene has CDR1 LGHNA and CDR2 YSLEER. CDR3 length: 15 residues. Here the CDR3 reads CASSQEGQGTETQYF. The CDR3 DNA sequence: TGCGCCAGCAGCCAAGAGGGACAGGGAACGGAGACCCAGTACTTC.

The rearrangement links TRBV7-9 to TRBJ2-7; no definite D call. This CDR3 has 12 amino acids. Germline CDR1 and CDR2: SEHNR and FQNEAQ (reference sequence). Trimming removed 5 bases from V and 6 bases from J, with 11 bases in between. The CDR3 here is CASSPQCAEQYF. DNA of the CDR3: TGTGCCAGCAGCCCTCAGTGTGCCGAGCAGTACTTC. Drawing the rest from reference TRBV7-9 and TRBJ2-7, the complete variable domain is DTGVSQNPRHKITKRGQNVTFRCDPISEHNRLYWYRQTLGQGPEFLTYFQNEAQLEKSRLLSDRFSAERPKGSFSTLEIQRTEQGDSAMYLCASSPQCAEQYFGPGTRLTVT.